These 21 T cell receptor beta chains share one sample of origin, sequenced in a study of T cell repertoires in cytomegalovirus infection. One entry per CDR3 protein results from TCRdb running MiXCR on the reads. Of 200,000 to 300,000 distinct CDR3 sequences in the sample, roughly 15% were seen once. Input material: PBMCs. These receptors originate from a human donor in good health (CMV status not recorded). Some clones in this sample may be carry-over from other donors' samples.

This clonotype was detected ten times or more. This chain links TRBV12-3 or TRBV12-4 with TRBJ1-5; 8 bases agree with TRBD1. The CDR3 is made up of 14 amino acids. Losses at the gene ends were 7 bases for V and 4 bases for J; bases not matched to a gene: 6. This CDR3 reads CASNFGQGNQPQHF. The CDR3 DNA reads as TGTGCCAGCAACTTCGGACAGGGAAATCAGCCCCAGCATTTT.

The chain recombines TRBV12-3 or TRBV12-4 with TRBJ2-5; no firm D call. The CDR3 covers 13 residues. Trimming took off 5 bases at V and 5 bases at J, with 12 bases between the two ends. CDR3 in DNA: TGTGCCAGCAGTACCTGGGCCGCGGAGACCCAGTACTTC. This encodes CASSTWAAETQYF.

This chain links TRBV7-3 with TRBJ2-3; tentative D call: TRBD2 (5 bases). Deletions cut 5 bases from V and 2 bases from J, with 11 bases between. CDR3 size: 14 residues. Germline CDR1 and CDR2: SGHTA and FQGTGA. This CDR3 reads CASSLRLNTDTQYF. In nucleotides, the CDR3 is TGTGCCAGCAGCCTACGACTAAACACAGATACGCAGTATTTT.

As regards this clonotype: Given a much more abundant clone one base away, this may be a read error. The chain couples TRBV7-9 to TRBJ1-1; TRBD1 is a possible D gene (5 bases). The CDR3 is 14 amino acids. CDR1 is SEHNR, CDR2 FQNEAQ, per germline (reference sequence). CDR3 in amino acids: CASNLDIPNTEDFF. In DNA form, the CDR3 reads TGTGCCAGCAACTTGGACATCCCGAACACTGAAGATTTCTTT.

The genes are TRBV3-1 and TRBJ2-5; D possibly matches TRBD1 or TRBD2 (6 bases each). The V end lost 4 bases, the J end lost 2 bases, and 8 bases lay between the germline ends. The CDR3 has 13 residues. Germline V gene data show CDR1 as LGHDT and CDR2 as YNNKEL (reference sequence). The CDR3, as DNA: TGTGCCAGCAGCCGGGGGGCTCAAGAGACCCAGTACTTC. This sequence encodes CASSRGAQETQYF.

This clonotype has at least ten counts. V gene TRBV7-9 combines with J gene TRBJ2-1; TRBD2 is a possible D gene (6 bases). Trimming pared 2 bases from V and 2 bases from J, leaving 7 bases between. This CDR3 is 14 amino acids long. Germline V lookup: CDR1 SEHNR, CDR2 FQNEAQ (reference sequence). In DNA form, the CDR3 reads TGTGCCAGCAGCTTAAGCGGGCCCTACAATGAGCAGTTCTTC. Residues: CASSLSGPYNEQFF.

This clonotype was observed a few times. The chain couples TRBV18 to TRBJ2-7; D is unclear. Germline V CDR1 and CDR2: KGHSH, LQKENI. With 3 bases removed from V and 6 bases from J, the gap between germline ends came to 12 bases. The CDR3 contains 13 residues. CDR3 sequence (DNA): TGTGCCAGCTCACCCTCGATGGACGGCGAGCAGTACTTC. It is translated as CASSPSMDGEQYF.

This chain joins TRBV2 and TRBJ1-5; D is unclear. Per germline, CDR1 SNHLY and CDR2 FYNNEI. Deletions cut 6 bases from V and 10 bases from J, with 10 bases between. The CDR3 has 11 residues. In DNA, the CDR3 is TGTGCCAGCAGGGAGATAGGTCCCCAGCATTTT. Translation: CASREIGPQHF. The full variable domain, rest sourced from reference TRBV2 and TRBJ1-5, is EPEVTQTPSHQVTQMGQEVILRCVPISNHLYFYWYRQILGQKVEFLVSFYNNEISEKSEIFDDQFSVERPDGSNFTLKIRSTKLEDSAMYFCASREIGPQHFGDGTRLSIL.

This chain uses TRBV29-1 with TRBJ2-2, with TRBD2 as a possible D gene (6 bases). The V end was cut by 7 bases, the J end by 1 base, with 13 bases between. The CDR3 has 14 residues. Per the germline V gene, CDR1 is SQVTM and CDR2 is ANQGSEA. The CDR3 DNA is TGCAGCGGCCGGGACGGGGGGAACACCGGGGAGCTGTTTTTT. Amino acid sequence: CSGRDGGNTGELFF.

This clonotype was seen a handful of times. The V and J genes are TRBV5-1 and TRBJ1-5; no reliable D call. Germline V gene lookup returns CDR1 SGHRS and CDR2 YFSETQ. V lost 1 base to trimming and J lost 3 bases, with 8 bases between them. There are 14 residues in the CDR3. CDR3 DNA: TGCGCCAGCAGCTTGTCCGGCGTCAATCAGCCCCAGCATTTT. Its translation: CASSLSGVNQPQHF.

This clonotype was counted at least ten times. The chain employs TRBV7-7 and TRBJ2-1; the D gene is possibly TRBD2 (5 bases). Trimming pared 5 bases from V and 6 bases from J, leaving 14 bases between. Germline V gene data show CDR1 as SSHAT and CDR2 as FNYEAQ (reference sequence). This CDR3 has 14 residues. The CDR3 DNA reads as TGTGCCAGCAGCATTACCGGAGGTTTCAATGAGCAGTTCTTC. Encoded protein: CASSITGGFNEQFF.

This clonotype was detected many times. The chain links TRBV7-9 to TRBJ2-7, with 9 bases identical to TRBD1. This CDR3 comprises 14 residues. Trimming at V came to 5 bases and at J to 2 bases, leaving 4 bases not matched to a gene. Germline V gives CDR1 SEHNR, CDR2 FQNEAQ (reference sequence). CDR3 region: CASSRTGETYEQYF. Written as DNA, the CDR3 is TGTGCCAGCAGCCGGACAGGGGAGACCTACGAGCAGTACTTC. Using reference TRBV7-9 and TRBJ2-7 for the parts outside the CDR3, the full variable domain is DTGVSQNPRHKITKRGQNVTFRCDPISEHNRLYWYRQTLGQGPEFLTYFQNEAQLEKSRLLSDRFSAERPKGSFSTLEIQRTEQGDSAMYLCASSRTGETYEQYFGPGTRLTVT.

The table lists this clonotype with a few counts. The CDR3 sequence: CASSFEGATNEKLFF. DNA for the CDR3: TGTGCCAGCAGTTTTGAGGGGGCAACTAATGAAAAACTGTTTTTT. The V call is TRBV28, the J call TRBJ1-4, with TRBD1 as a possible D gene (6 bases). The germline gives CDR1 MDHEN, CDR2 SYDVKM. The ends were cut back, 3 bases at V and 0 bases at J, with 8 bases in the middle. The CDR3 is 15 amino acids.

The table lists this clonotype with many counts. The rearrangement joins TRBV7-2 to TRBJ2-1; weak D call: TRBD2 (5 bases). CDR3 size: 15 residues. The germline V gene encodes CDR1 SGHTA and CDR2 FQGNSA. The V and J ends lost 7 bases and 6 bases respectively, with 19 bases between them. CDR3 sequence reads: CASISGIGVRNEQFF. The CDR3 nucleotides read TGTGCCAGCATCTCTGGGATCGGGGTGCGCAATGAGCAGTTCTTC.

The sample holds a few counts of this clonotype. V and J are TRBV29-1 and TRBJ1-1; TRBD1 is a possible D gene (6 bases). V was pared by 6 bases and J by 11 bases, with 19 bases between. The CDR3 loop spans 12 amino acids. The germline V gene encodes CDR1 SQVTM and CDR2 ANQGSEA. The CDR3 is CSVMGASPEAFF. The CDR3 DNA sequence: TGCAGCGTGATGGGGGCCTCTCCGGAGGCTTTCTTT.

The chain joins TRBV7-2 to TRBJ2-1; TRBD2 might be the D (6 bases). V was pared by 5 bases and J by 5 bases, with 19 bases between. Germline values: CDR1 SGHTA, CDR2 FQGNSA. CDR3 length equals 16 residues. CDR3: CASSPRRRATNNEQFF. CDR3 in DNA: TGTGCCAGCAGCCCCCGGCGGAGGGCCACTAACAATGAGCAGTTCTTC.

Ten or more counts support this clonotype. CDR3 DNA sequence: TGTGCCAGCAGTCTTACTAGCGGGGGGAACAATGAGCAGTTCTTC. The encoded protein is CASSLTSGGNNEQFF. The V and J genes are TRBV12-3 or TRBV12-4 and TRBJ2-1; 12 nucleotides align to TRBD2. V was pared by 5 bases and J by 5 bases, with 4 bases of the junction left unmatched. The CDR3 runs to 15 residues.

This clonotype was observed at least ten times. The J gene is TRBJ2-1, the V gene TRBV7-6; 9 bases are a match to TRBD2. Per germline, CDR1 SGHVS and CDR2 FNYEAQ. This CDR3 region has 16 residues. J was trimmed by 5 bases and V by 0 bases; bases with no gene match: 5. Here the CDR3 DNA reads TGTGCCAGCAGCTTAGCAGGCAAGCGGGAGGACAATGAGCAGTTCTTC. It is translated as CASSLAGKREDNEQFF.

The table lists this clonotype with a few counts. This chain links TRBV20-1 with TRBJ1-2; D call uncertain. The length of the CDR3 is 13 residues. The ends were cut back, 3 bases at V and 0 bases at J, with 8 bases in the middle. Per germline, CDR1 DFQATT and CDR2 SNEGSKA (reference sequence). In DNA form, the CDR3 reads TGCAGTGCTAGCGTCCTAGCTAACTATGGCTACACCTTC. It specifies CSASVLANYGYTF.

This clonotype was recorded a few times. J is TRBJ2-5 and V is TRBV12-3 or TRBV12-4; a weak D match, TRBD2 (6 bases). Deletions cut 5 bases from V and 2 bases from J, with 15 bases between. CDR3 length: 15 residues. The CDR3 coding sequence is TGTGCCAGCAGTCTTACCGGGACTGTGCAAGAGACCCAGTACTTC. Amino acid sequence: CASSLTGTVQETQYF.

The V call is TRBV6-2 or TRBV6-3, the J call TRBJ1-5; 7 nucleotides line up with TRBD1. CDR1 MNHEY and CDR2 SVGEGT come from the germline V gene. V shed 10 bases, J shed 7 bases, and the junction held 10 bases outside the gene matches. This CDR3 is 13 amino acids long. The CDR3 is CATAQGDGQPQHF. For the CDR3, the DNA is TGTGCCACCGCGCAGGGGGACGGACAGCCCCAGCATTTT.